These 22 T cell receptor beta chains came from one sample sequenced in a study of shared clonotypes between healthy human individuals. TCRdb's table, derived via immunoSEQ multiplex PCR, lists solely in-frame clones and lacks some. The sample records about 1.5 million clones, 95% to 99% being singletons. The sample comprised naive CD4+ T cells sorted from blood. The subset here: CD45RA+ positively selected. Receptor source: a man aged 25 to 40 in good health.

This chain joins TRBV9 and TRBJ2-2; possibly TRBD1 for D (6 bases). The CDR3 sequence is 16 residues long. V dropped 0 bases and J dropped 0 bases, with 9 bases sitting between them. Germline V lookup: CDR1 SGDLS, CDR2 YYNGEE. The CDR3 coding sequence is TGTGCCAGCAGCGTAGTTACAGGGTCGAACACCGGGGAGCTGTTTTTT. Its protein is CASSVVTGSNTGELFF.

This rearrangement joins TRBV5-1 to TRBJ2-3; 8 nucleotides match TRBD1. Per germline, CDR1 SGHRS and CDR2 YFSETQ. V was clipped by 5 bases and J by 2 bases; unmatched bases: 1. The CDR3 loop spans 13 amino acids. CDR3 amino acids: CASRGQDTDTQYF. In DNA, the CDR3 is TGCGCCAGCAGGGGACAGGACACAGATACGCAGTATTTT.

The chain combines TRBV5-4 with TRBJ2-3, with a tentative D call TRBD1 (6 bases). V dropped 3 bases and J dropped 4 bases, with 9 bases sitting between them. Germline V gene data show CDR1 as SGHNT and CDR2 as YYREEE (reference sequence). The CDR3 runs to 13 residues. The CDR3: CASSWTAPDTQYF. CDR3 coding DNA: TGTGCCAGCAGCTGGACAGCCCCAGATACGCAGTATTTT.

V gene TRBV27 combines with J gene TRBJ2-2; 12 nucleotides line up with TRBD2. The germline CDR1 and CDR2 sequences are MNHEY and SMNVEV (reference sequence). Trimming cost V 6 bases and J 7 bases; bases outside gene matches: 9. This CDR3 has 16 amino acids. CDR3 region: CASRVETSGSFGELFF. In DNA form, the CDR3 reads TGTGCCAGCAGGGTGGAGACTAGCGGGAGCTTCGGGGAGCTGTTTTTT.

This chain uses TRBV25-1 with TRBJ1-4, with D unclear. V was clipped by 4 bases and J by 7 bases, with 13 bases between them. This CDR3 spans 14 amino acids. Per the germline V gene, CDR1 is MGHDK and CDR2 is SYGVNS. The CDR3 loop is CASSGSYHPEKLFF. Here the CDR3 DNA reads TGTGCCAGCAGTGGATCCTACCACCCTGAAAAACTGTTTTTT.

This sequence joins TRBV7-6 and TRBJ2-5; D might be TRBD2 (5 bases). V was cut by 1 base and J by 5 bases, with 17 bases left in between. Germline values: CDR1 SGHVS, CDR2 FNYEAQ. CDR3 length: 16 residues. The CDR3 nucleotides read TGTGCCAGCAGCTTAGTTTTCGGAGGCCCGGGGGAGACCCAGTACTTC. The encoded protein is CASSLVFGGPGETQYF.

J is TRBJ2-1 and V is TRBV18, with 8 bases lining up with TRBD2. The CDR3 runs 16 residues. CDR1 is KGHSH, CDR2 LQKENI, per germline. Germline trimming cut 0 bases from V and 10 bases from J; bases unmatched to any gene: 11. CDR3 DNA sequence: TGTGCCAGCTCACCACCTTCTAGCGGGTCCTTTCGCGAGCAGTTCTTC. This sequence encodes CASSPPSSGSFREQFF.

As to this clone: The sample holds other DNA sequences that translate to the same CDR3. The chain carries TRBV18 and TRBJ2-1; D is unclear. CDR3 length: 11 amino acids. Germline V gene sequence: CDR1 KGHSH, CDR2 LQKENI. V dropped 4 bases and J dropped 5 bases, with 3 bases sitting between them. The CDR3: CASSLDNEQFF. Here the CDR3 DNA reads TGTGCCAGCTCACTCGACAATGAGCAGTTCTTC.

A single count supports this clone. V gene TRBV9 combines with J gene TRBJ1-4; no clear D. The CDR3 covers 13 residues. Per germline, CDR1 SGDLS and CDR2 YYNGEE. Trimming removed 0 bases from V and 8 bases from J, with 8 bases in between. This CDR3 reads CASSVAVGEKLFF. The CDR3 DNA is TGTGCCAGCAGCGTAGCTGTAGGCGAAAAACTGTTTTTT.

The chain recombines TRBV14 with TRBJ2-7; D may be TRBD1 (6 bases). The CDR3 loop spans 15 amino acids. V lost 5 bases, J lost 4 bases, and 18 bases lay in between. The V gene's germline CDR1 is SGHDN and CDR2 FVKESK. CDR3 nucleotide sequence: TGTGCCAGCAGCGAAGGCAGGGGACGCCGTTACGAGCAGTACTTC. Protein sequence: CASSEGRGRRYEQYF.

The chain combines TRBV5-1 with TRBJ1-1, with D maybe TRBD1 (5 bases). V lost 0 bases and J lost 0, with 12 bases in between. Per the germline V gene, CDR1 is SGHRS and CDR2 is YFSETQ. This CDR3 region has 16 residues. The CDR3 coding sequence is TGCGCCAGCAGCTTGGGGCCAAGGGGCATGAACACTGAAGCTTTCTTT. The encoded protein is CASSLGPRGMNTEAFF.

The chain uses TRBV11-2 and TRBJ2-3, with TRBD1 identical over 7 bases. Trimming cost V 5 bases and J 4 bases; bases outside gene matches: 15. Germline assignment: CDR1 SGHAT and CDR2 FQNNGV. This CDR3 region has 17 residues. The CDR3 DNA reads TGTGCCAGCAGCCCATCGGGACAGCGACGTGCGGCAGATACGCAGTATTTT. It is translated as CASSPSGQRRAADTQYF.

The chain joins TRBV19 to TRBJ2-6; D unresolved. Trimming took off 3 bases at V and 2 bases at J, with 8 bases between the two ends. CDR1 is LNHDA and CDR2 is SQIVND in the germline V gene (reference sequence). The length of the CDR3 is 15 residues. The CDR3 sequence: CASSIRETGANVLTF. The CDR3, as DNA: TGTGCCAGTAGTATCCGAGAAACTGGGGCCAACGTCCTGACTTTC.

Of note for this clone: The sample contains more than one DNA sequence encoding this CDR3. V gene TRBV5-1 combines with J gene TRBJ2-5; the D gene is possibly TRBD2 (6 bases). The CDR3 spans 13 residues. V was cut by 3 bases and J by 1 base, with 7 bases left in between. Per the germline V gene, CDR1 is SGHRS and CDR2 is YFSETQ. In DNA form, the CDR3 reads TGCGCCAGCAGCTCCGGGAGCCAAGAGACCCAGTACTTC. Translated, it gives CASSSGSQETQYF.

J is TRBJ1-3 and V is TRBV10-3; D gene uncertain. This CDR3 spans 13 amino acids. Germline V lookup: CDR1 ENHRY, CDR2 SYGVKD. Trimming left V 9 bases short and J 8 bases short, with 17 bases between. CDR3 DNA: TGTGCCATTAAGCCCGGATTCTTGGACACCATATATTTT. Translated: CAIKPGFLDTIYF.

In its sample, this clone was seen once. The rearrangement links TRBV4-1 to TRBJ1-2, with D uncertain. Looked up from germline, CDR1 is MGHRA and CDR2 is YSYEKL. This CDR3 comprises 15 residues. Trimming took 0 bases from V and 5 from J, leaving 13 bases between them. The CDR3 here is CASSQDSAASYGYTF. CDR3 bases: TGCGCCAGCAGCCAAGATTCGGCAGCCTCATATGGCTACACCTTC.

The gene calls are TRBV27 and TRBJ1-2; D not certain. CDR1 and CDR2 from the germline V gene are MNHEY and SMNVEV (reference sequence). The CDR3 consists of 16 residues. Trimming shortened V by 3 bases and J by 8 bases, and 22 bases separated the two germline ends. The chain's CDR3 is CASSFRTDHGPWGYTF. CDR3 bases: TGTGCCAGCAGTTTCCGTACAGACCATGGCCCATGGGGCTACACCTTC.

The rearrangement links TRBV6-5 to TRBJ2-7; D unresolved. The CDR3 loop spans 16 amino acids. V lost 0 bases to trimming and J lost 2 bases, with 14 bases between them. Germline CDR1 MNHEY, CDR2 SVGAGI. CDR3 residues: CASSYSSFSSTYEQYF. CDR3 DNA sequence: TGTGCCAGCAGTTACTCTTCTTTCAGTTCCACCTACGAGCAGTACTTC.

The J gene is TRBJ2-1, the V gene TRBV2; D call uncertain. V gave up 8 bases and J gave up 8 bases, with 19 bases separating them. Per the germline V gene, CDR1 is SNHLY and CDR2 is FYNNEI. The CDR3 is 14 amino acids. CDR3 coding DNA: TGTGCCAGCGAAAGTGTAGACGCTTATGATGAGCAGTTCTTC. Protein product: CASESVDAYDEQFF.

The chain links TRBV28 to TRBJ2-1, with D possibly being TRBD1 (6 bases). The CDR3 length is 12 residues. Trimming shortened V by 6 bases and J by 11 bases, and 14 bases separated the two germline ends. Germline CDR1 reads MDHEN; CDR2 reads SYDVKM. CDR3 protein: CASSTGQRKQFF. The CDR3, as DNA: TGTGCCAGCAGCACGGGACAAAGGAAGCAGTTCTTC.

This chain connects TRBV19 to TRBJ1-5, with 7 bases identical to TRBD1. CDR3 size: 16 residues. CDR1 LNHDA and CDR2 SQIVND come from the germline V gene (reference sequence). The CDR3 coding sequence is TGTGCGACTACCCAGGAGGGGGCTTTTAGCAATCAGCCCCAGCATTTT. Encoded protein: CATTQEGAFSNQPQHF.

As DNA, the CDR3 is TGTGCCATCTCCCGAACAGGACACGAGCAGTACTTC. Its translation: CAISRTGHEQYF. The chain joins TRBV25-1 to TRBJ2-7, with D possibly TRBD1 on 5 matching bases. The CDR3 is made up of 12 amino acids. Germline lookup yields CDR1 MGHDK and CDR2 SYGVNS. Trimming shortened V by 10 bases and J by 5 bases, and 15 bases separated the two germline ends.